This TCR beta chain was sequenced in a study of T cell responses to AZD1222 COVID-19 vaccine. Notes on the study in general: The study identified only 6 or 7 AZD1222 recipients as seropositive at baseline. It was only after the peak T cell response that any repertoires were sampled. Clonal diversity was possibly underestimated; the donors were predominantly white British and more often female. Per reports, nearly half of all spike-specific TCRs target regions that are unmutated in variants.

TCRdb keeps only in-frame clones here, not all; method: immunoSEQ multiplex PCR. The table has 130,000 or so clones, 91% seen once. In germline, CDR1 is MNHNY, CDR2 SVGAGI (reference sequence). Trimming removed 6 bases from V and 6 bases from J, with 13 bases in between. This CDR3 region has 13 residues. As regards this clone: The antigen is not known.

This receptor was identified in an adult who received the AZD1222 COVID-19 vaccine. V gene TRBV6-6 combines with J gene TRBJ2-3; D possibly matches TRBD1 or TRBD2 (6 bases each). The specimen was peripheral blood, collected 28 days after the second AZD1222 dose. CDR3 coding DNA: TGTGCCAGCAGCCCCTGGGGGGCGGATACGCAGTATTTT. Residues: CASSPWGADTQYF.